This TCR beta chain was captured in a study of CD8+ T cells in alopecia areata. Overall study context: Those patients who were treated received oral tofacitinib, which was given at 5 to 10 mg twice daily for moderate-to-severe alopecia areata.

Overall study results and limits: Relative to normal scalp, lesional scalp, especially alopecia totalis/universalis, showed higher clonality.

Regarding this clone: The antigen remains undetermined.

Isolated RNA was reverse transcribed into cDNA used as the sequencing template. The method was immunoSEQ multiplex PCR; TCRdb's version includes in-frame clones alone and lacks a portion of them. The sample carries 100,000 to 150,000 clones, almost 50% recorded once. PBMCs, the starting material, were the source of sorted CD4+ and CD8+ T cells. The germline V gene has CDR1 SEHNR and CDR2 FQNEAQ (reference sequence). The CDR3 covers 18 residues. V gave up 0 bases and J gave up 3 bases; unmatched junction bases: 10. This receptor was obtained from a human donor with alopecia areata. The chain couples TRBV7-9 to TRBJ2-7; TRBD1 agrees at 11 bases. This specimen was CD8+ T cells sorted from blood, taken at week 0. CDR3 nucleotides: TGTGCCAGCAGCTTAGCGGTCGAAGGGACAGGGGGTAACTACGAGCAGTACTTC. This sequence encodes CASSLAVEGTGGNYEQYF.